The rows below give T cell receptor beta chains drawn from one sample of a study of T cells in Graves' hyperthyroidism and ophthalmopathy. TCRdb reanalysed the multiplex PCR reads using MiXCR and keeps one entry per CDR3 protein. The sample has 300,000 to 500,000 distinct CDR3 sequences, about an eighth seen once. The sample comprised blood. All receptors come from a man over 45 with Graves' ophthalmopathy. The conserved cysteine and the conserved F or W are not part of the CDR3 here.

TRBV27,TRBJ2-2,ASMVAGELF
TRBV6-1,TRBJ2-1,ASRRPGGYEQF
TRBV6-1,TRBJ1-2,ASSEIIGGYT
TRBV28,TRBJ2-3,ASSYRVGIADTQY
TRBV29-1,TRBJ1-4,SVGLSGGEKLF
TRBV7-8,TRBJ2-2,ASSLGGHGGLF
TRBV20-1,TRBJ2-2,SARDQRGDWNTGELF
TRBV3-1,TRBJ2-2,ASSQESLFAGGNTGELF
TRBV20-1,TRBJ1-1,SALSTDSNTEAF
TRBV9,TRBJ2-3,ASSLLSGSTDTQY
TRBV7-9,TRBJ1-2,ASSDRDGSGYT
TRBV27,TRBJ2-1,ASSSPNLAVNEQF
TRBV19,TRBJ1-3,ASTEDPLGSGNTIY
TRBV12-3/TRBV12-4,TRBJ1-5,ASSFDRVNQPQH
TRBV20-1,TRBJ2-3,SARDSSEIDTQY
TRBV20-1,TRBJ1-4,SARDLQGEATNEKLF
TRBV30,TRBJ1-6,AWSVNRASPLH
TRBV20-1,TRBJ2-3,SAGVLGSTDTQY
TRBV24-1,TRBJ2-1,ATSDPDRVNEQF
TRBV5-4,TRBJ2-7,ASSLDPGQGYEQY
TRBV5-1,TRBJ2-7,ASSSGTGSYEQY
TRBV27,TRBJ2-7,ASSFSAGRLYEQY